The 13 T cell receptor beta chains reported below all come from one sample, sequenced in a study of PD-L1 blockade in urothelial cancer. The assay was immunoSEQ multiplex PCR, and TCRdb's table has in-frame clones only and misses some. This sample yields approximately 50,000 clones, of which 80% to 90% are seen a single time; approximately 2.9% belongs to the top ten. Time point reported: pretreatment peripheral blood. The sequences come from PBMCs, collected around atezolizumab (anti-PD-L1) treatment. The receptors here all came from an older man with urothelial cancer.

The rearrangement joins TRBV9 to TRBJ1-5, with TRBD1 identical over 10 bases. J lost 2 bases, V lost 4 bases, and 12 bases had no gene match. The CDR3 sequence is 18 residues long. Germline V gene sequence: CDR1 SGDLS, CDR2 YYNGEE. CDR3 residues: CASSPTPGTGDGNQPQHF. The CDR3 DNA reads TGTGCCAGCAGCCCAACCCCCGGGACAGGGGATGGCAATCAGCCCCAGCATTTT.

The J gene is TRBJ2-7, the V gene TRBV7-2, with 8 nucleotides matching TRBD1. The CDR3 contains 14 residues. CDR1 SGHTA and CDR2 FQGNSA come from the germline V gene. V lost 2 bases and J lost 7; bases outside the gene matches: 7. The CDR3 sequence is CASSLRVRGREQYF. CDR3 bases: TGTGCCAGCAGCTTAAGAGTCAGGGGGCGGGAGCAGTACTTC.

Here the CDR3 reads CASSRERPGAGAEAFF. DNA of the CDR3: TGCGCCAGCAGCCGAGAGAGACCGGGCGCCGGGGCTGAAGCTTTCTTT. V and J are TRBV4-3 and TRBJ1-1; D gene ambiguous. The V gene lost 4 bases and the J gene lost 6 bases, with 21 bases spanning the gap. Germline-derived CDR1 and CDR2 are LGHNA and YSLEER. This CDR3 has 16 amino acids.

This clone was seen a few times. The V call is TRBV19, the J call TRBJ1-5, with TRBD1 as a possible D gene (5 bases). Per the germline V gene, CDR1 is LNHDA and CDR2 is SQIVND (reference sequence). V was shortened by 3 bases and J by 6 bases, with 15 bases between the two germline ends. The CDR3 has 15 amino acids. The CDR3, as DNA: TGTGCCAGTAGTATTTATCTGGGGGGTTTTCAGCCCCAGCATTTT. Residues: CASSIYLGGFQPQHF.

This clone is a singleton in its sample. The rearrangement joins TRBV28 to TRBJ2-1; 11 positions match TRBD2. Germline assignment: CDR1 MDHEN and CDR2 SYDVKM. V trimming: 3 bases; J trimming: 3 bases; junction bases outside the gene matches: 4. This CDR3 contains 16 residues. CDR3 bases: TGTGCCAGCAGTTTCAACGGACTAGCGGGCTACAATGAGCAGTTCTTC. Translated, it gives CASSFNGLAGYNEQFF.

The gene calls are TRBV5-1 and TRBJ2-7; 7 bases are shared with TRBD1. This CDR3 comprises 14 residues. V gave up 0 bases and J gave up 3 bases; unmatched junction bases: 3. CDR1 is SGHRS, CDR2 YFSETQ, per germline. The CDR3 is CASSLGQGYYEQYF. In DNA form, the CDR3 reads TGCGCCAGCAGCTTGGGACAGGGATACTACGAGCAGTACTTC.

The chain recombines TRBV21-1 with TRBJ2-1; the DNA was not used to check the table's D call, TRBD2. TRBV21-1 is a pseudogene. This CDR3 is built from 16 residues. The CDR3 sequence is CASSLHSLAEYNEQFF. CDR3 bases: TGTGCCAGCAGCTTACATTCTCTAGCGGAGTACAATGAGCAGTTCTTC.

This rearrangement joins TRBV6-5 to TRBJ2-7; 7 bases are shared with TRBD1. This CDR3 has 13 amino acids. Germline values: CDR1 MNHEY, CDR2 SVGAGI. Germline trimming cut 6 bases from V and 6 bases from J; bases unmatched to any gene: 8. This CDR3 is CASSPPGGSEQYF. The CDR3 DNA sequence: TGTGCCAGCAGCCCCCCAGGGGGAAGCGAGCAGTACTTC.

This clone came up once. The chain employs TRBV5-1 and TRBJ1-1; 7 nucleotides agree with TRBD1. The CDR3 contains 16 residues. Trimming took 1 base from V and 0 from J; bases not matched to a gene: 6. Germline V gene lookup returns CDR1 SGHRS and CDR2 YFSETQ. Written as DNA, the CDR3 is TGCGCCAGCAGCTTGCCCGGGACAGCAATGAACACTGAAGCTTTCTTT. This translates into CASSLPGTAMNTEAFF.

The chain couples TRBV9 to TRBJ2-5; 7 bases fit TRBD2. This CDR3 is built from 15 residues. Per germline, CDR1 SGDLS and CDR2 YYNGEE. Trimming removed 3 bases from V and 2 bases from J; junction bases left unmatched: 7. The CDR3 sequence is CASSAGLGVQETQYF. Written as DNA, the CDR3 is TGTGCCAGCAGCGCCGGACTAGGGGTACAAGAGACCCAGTACTTC.

The chain joins TRBV2 to TRBJ2-3; the match to TRBD1 covers 9 bases. CDR3 size: 15 residues. V trimming: 5 bases; J trimming: 2 bases; junction bases outside the gene matches: 5. The V gene's germline CDR1 is SNHLY and CDR2 FYNNEI. CDR3 residues: CASSIRDRDTDTQYF. The CDR3 DNA sequence: TGTGCCAGCAGTATCCGGGACAGGGACACAGATACGCAGTATTTT.

In its sample, this clone was seen once. The chain is built from TRBV30 and TRBJ1-1; possibly TRBD1 for D (6 bases). Trimming cost V 0 bases and J 5 bases, with 10 bases left between them. The CDR3 contains 13 residues. Per germline, CDR1 GTSNPN and CDR2 SVGIG (reference sequence). CDR3: CAWSVRQGTEAFF. In DNA form, the CDR3 reads TGTGCCTGGAGTGTAAGGCAGGGGACTGAAGCTTTCTTT.

The CDR3: CASSLLAGRLEQYF. DNA for the CDR3: TGTGCCAGCAGTTTACTAGCGGGACGGCTCGAGCAGTACTTC. The gene calls are TRBV28 and TRBJ2-7; TRBD2 aligns across 9 bases. Looked up from germline, CDR1 is MDHEN and CDR2 is SYDVKM. The CDR3 has 14 amino acids. V dropped 2 bases and J dropped 6; count of bases not matched to a gene: 5.